Sequencing of this TCR beta chain was carried out in a study of T cells in localized non-small cell lung cancer. Whole-study results and caveats: Uninvolved adjacent lung showed the highest T cell clonality, exceeding tumor. Increased T cell density in blood showed an association with longer overall survival. Sequencing, confined to only one tumor region, leaves heterogeneity possible. Detection in adjacent lung was observed for a median 57 of the top 100 tumor clones.

Details on this clone: No antigen is known for it.

The CDR3 is 16 amino acids. V was clipped by 5 bases and J by 4 bases; unmatched bases: 12. In germline, CDR1 is LNHNV, CDR2 YYDKDF (reference sequence). Method: immunoSEQ multiplex PCR; TCRdb's copy keeps in-frame clones and lacks some. The sample shows about 24,000 clones, around nine tenths of them seen only once. This sequence was found in a man aged 40 to 70 with stage I squamous cell lung carcinoma. The chain is built from TRBV15 and TRBJ2-3, with 7 bases matching TRBD1. The source material was peripheral blood, sampled before any cancer treatment. The CDR3 here is CATSFLTNRGADTQYF. The CDR3, as DNA: TGTGCCACCAGCTTCCTCACAAACAGGGGAGCAGATACGCAGTATTTT.